These T cell receptor beta chains were read from a single sample in a study of radiotherapy plus CTLA-4 blockade in lung cancer. Assay: immunoSEQ multiplex PCR; the TCRdb copy retains only in-frame clones and omits some. The table lists around 37,000 clones, 60% to 85% of them singletons. The material was peripheral blood, obtained from a patient treated with radiotherapy plus ipilimumab. These receptors originate from a human donor with non-small cell lung cancer that progressed on radiotherapy plus ipilimumab. CDR3s include the opening cysteine and the closing phenylalanine or tryptophan. The D gene is left open where the match is weak. Where a row states a size, it is once, few, many or the class of an expanded clone; other rows omit it.

CASKGTENQPQHF TRBJ1-5 13 NA TRBD1 TRBV2
CASSVDLLSTDTQYF TRBJ2-3 15 NA NA TRBV11-3
CASSPRDTTYEQYF TRBJ2-7 14 NA NA TRBV27
CASSLQGAVGGEETQYF TRBJ2-5 17 NA NA TRBV21-1
CASSHTGRASGANVLTF TRBJ2-6 17 NA NA TRBV7-9
CASSYGTVQPQHF TRBJ1-5 13 few TRBD1 TRBV6-5
CASSLGLGSPLHF TRBJ1-6 13 NA NA TRBV7-2
CASSPPGQGLRGYTF TRBJ1-2 15 NA TRBD1 TRBV18
CASSKEVFYGYTF TRBJ1-2 13 NA NA TRBV19
CASSATTGVGGYTF TRBJ1-2 14 once NA TRBV9
CASSYSGNTGELFF TRBJ2-2 14 NA NA TRBV7-2
CAWSHPGQGMAGELFF TRBJ2-2 16 NA TRBD1 TRBV30
CASSGPGTGRRPGYGYTF TRBJ1-2 18 NA TRBD1 TRBV5-1
CASSLTRGASYEQYF TRBJ2-7 15 once NA TRBV5-4
CASSFGGRSVPSRGEKLFF TRBJ1-4 19 NA NA TRBV28
CASSLGDAGLGYEQYF NA 16 NA NA TRBV5-1
CASSGLAGRSNQPQHF TRBJ1-5 16 NA NA TRBV7-2
CASRDTGTEQYF TRBJ2-7 12 NA NA TRBV2
CASSLEGTFGQPQHF TRBJ1-5 15 NA NA TRBV5-1
CASSFDTRPTNYGYTF TRBJ1-2 16 NA NA TRBV7-9
CASSSVGGVSTDTQYF TRBJ2-3 16 few TRBD2 TRBV11-3
CASSHALAGGPRRINEQFF TRBJ2-1 19 NA TRBD2 TRBV4-1
CASSQENQETQYF TRBJ2-5 13 few NA TRBV28
CASHVDRGGTEAFF TRBJ1-1 14 NA TRBD1 TRBV2
CASSPRTSGANEQFF TRBJ2-1 15 once TRBD2 TRBV9
CASSGPRDRLSYEQYF TRBJ2-7 16 NA TRBD1 TRBV2
CASSSGQGRQPQHF TRBJ1-5 14 few TRBD1 TRBV6-5
CASSVDGGQEAFF TRBJ1-1 13 NA NA TRBV9
CAWSFREVREQYF TRBJ2-7 13 NA NA TRBV30
CASSVAGGNTGELFF TRBJ2-2 15 NA NA TRBV9
CASSPTDRTSYGYTF TRBJ1-2 15 NA NA TRBV5-5
CASSEGGNSPLHF TRBJ1-6 13 NA NA TRBV6-5
CASSSRTSPSAEQFF TRBJ2-1 15 NA TRBD2 TRBV7-3
CASSRGQGTNGYTF TRBJ1-2 14 once TRBD1 TRBV6-5
CASSPEGQGSPLHF TRBJ1-6 14 NA NA TRBV18